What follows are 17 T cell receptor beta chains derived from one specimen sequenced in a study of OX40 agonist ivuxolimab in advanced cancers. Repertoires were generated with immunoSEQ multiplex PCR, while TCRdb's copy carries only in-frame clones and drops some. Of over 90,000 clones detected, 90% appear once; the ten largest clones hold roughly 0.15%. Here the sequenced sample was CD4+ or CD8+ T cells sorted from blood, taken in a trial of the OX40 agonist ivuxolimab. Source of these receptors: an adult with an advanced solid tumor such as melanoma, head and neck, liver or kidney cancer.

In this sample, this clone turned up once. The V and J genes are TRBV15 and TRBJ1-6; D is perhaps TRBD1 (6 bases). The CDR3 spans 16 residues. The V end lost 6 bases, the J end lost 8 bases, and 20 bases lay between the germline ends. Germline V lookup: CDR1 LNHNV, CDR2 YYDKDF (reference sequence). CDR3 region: CATSTNPGAEYSPLHF. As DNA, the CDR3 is TGTGCCACCAGTACCAACCCAGGGGCCGAGTATTCACCCCTCCACTTT. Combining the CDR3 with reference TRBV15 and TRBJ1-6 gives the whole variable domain DAMVIQNPRYQVTQFGKPVTLSCSQTLNHNVMYWYQQKSSQAPKLLFHYYDKDFNNEADTPDNFQSRRPNTSFCFLDIRSPGLGDTAMYLCATSTNPGAEYSPLHFGNGTRLTVT.

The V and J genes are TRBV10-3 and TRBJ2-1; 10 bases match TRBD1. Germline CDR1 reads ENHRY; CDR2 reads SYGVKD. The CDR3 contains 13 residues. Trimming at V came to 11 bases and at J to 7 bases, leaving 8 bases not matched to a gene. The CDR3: CAAKRQGANEQFF. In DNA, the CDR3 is TGTGCCGCCAAGCGACAGGGGGCTAATGAGCAGTTCTTC.

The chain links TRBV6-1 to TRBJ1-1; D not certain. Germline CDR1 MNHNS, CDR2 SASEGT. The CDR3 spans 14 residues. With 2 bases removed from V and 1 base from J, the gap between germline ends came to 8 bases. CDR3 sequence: CASSEKWGNTEAFF. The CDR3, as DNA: TGTGCCAGCAGTGAAAAATGGGGGAACACTGAAGCTTTCTTT.

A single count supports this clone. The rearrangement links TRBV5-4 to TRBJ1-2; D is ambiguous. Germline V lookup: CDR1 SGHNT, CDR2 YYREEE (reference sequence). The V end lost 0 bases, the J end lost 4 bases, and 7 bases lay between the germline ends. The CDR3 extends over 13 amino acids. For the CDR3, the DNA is TGTGCCAGCAGCTTGGGGCCGCTCTATGGCTACACCTTC. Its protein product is CASSLGPLYGYTF.

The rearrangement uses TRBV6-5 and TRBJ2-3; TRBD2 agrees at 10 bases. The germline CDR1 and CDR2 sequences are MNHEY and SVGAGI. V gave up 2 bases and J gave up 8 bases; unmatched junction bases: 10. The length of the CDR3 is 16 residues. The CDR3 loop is CASSYALAGESGTQYF. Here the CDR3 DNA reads TGTGCCAGCAGTTACGCCCTAGCGGGAGAAAGTGGTACGCAGTATTTT.

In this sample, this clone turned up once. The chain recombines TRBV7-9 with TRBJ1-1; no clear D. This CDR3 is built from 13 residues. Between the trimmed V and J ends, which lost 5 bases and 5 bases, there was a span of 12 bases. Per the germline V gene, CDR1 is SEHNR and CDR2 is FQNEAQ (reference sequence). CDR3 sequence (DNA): TGTGCCAGCAGCCCCCTCATTGGGACTGAAGCTTTCTTT. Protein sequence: CASSPLIGTEAFF.

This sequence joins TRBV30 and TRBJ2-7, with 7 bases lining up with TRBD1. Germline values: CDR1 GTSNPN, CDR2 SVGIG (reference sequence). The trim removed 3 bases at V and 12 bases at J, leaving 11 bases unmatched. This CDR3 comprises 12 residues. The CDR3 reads CAWSENQGETYF. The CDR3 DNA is TGTGCCTGGAGCGAAAATCAGGGGGAGACGTACTTC.

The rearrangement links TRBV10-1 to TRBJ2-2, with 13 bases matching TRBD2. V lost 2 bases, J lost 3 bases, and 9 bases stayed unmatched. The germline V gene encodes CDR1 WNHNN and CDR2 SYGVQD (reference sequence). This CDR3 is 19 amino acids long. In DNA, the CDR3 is TGCGCCAGCAGTGAGATGCCCCGACTAGCGGGAGGTGACACCGGGGAGCTGTTTTTT. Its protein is CASSEMPRLAGGDTGELFF.

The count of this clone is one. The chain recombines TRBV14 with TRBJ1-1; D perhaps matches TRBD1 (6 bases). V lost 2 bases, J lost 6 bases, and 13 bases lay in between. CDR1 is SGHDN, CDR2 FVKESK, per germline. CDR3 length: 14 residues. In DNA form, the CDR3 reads TGTGCCAGCAGCCAAAGGACAGAAGTGGCTGAAGCTTTCTTT. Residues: CASSQRTEVAEAFF.

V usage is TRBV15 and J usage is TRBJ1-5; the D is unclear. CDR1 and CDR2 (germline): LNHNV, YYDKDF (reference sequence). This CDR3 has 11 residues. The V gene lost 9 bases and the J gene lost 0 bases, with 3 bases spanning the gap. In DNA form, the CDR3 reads TGTGCCACTGGTAGCAATCAGCCCCAGCATTTT. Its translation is CATGSNQPQHF.

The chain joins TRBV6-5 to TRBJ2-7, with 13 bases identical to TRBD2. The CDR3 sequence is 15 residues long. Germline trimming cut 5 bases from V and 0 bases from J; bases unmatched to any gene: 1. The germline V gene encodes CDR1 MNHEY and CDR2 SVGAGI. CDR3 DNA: TGTGCCAGCAGTCGACTAGCGGGAGGCTCCTACGAGCAGTACTTC. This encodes CASSRLAGGSYEQYF.

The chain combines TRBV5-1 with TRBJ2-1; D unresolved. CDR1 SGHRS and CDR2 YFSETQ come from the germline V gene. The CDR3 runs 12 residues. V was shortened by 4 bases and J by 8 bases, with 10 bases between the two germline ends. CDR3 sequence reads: CASSTTSHEQFF. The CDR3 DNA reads TGCGCCAGCAGCACGACGAGCCATGAGCAGTTCTTC.

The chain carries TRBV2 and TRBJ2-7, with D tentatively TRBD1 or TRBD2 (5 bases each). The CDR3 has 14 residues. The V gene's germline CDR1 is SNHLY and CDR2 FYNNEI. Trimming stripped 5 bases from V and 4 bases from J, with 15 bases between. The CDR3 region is CASSSGTGTYEQYF. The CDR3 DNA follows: TGTGCCAGCAGTTCCGGGACGGGGACGTACGAGCAGTACTTC.

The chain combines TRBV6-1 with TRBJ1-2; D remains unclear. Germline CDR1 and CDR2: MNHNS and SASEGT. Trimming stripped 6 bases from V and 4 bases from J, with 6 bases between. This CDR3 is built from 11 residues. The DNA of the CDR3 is TGTGCCAGCAGGGATGTCTATGGCTACACCTTC. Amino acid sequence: CASRDVYGYTF.

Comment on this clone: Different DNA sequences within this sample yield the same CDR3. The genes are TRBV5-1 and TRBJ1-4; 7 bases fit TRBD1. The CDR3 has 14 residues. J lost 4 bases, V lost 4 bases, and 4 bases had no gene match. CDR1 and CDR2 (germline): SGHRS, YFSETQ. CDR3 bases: TGCGCCAGCAGCCTGACAGGGATTAATGAAAAACTGTTTTTT. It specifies CASSLTGINEKLFF.

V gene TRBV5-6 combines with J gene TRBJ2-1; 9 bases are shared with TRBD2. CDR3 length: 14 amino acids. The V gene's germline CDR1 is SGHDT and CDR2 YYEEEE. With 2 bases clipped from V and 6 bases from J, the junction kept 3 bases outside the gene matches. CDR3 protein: CASSLAGGANEQFF. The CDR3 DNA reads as TGTGCCAGCAGCTTAGCGGGGGGAGCCAATGAGCAGTTCTTC.

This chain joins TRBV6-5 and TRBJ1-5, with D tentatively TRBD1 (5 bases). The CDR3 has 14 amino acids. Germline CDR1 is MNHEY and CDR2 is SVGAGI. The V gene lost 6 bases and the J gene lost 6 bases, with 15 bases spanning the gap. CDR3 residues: CASRPRVMGQPQHF. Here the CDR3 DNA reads TGTGCCAGCAGACCCAGGGTAATGGGTCAGCCCCAGCATTTT.